Below are 28 T cell receptor beta chains sequenced from a single sample in a study of blood T cell repertoires in COVID-19. The method was immunoSEQ multiplex PCR; TCRdb's version includes in-frame clones alone and lacks a portion of them. The table lists roughly 250,000 clones, just under 85% of them singletons, with approximately 9.6% in the top ten. The specimen was peripheral blood. The source of these receptors is a woman of 80 years or more with acute or convalescent COVID-19.

A single count supports this clone. The chain has TRBV28 and TRBJ2-1; no clear D gene. In germline, CDR1 is MDHEN, CDR2 SYDVKM. The CDR3 has 13 residues. Trimming left V 3 bases short and J 5 bases short, with 8 bases between. The CDR3 nucleotides read TGTGCCAGCAGTTTGGCTTCCAACAATGAGCAGTTCTTC. It yields the protein CASSLASNNEQFF.

Here the CDR3 reads CASSFSGGNTIYF. CDR3 nucleotides: TGTGCCAGCAGTTTTTCCGGGGGGAACACCATATATTTT. The J gene is TRBJ1-3, the V gene TRBV12-3 or TRBV12-4; a weak D match, TRBD1 (5 bases). The CDR3 has 13 amino acids. Trimming removed 3 bases at V and 7 bases at J, with 10 bases between.

The V and J genes are TRBV2 and TRBJ1-5; tentative D call: TRBD1 (6 bases). The V end lost 6 bases, the J end lost 0 bases, and 12 bases lay between the germline ends. The V gene's germline CDR1 is SNHLY and CDR2 FYNNEI. The CDR3 spans 15 residues. The CDR3 region is CASSGRGGSNQPQHF. The DNA of the CDR3 is TGTGCCAGCAGCGGGAGGGGGGGTAGCAATCAGCCCCAGCATTTT.

The rearrangement links TRBV30 to TRBJ1-4, with 10 bases identical to TRBD1. Trimming took 4 bases from V and 4 from J; bases not matched to a gene: 3. Per germline, CDR1 GTSNPN and CDR2 SVGIG (reference sequence). The CDR3 loop spans 14 amino acids. The CDR3 DNA reads TGTGCCTGGATGCGGGACAGGGGTAATGAAAAACTGTTTTTT. Amino acid sequence: CAWMRDRGNEKLFF.

This chain links TRBV5-4 with TRBJ2-2; weak D call: TRBD1 (6 bases). V lost 0 bases, J lost 0 bases, and 9 bases lay in between. The CDR3 is 16 amino acids. Germline assignment: CDR1 SGHNT and CDR2 YYREEE (reference sequence). The CDR3 nucleotides read TGTGCCAGCAGCTTGGGGGGACACGCGAACACCGGGGAGCTGTTTTTT. This sequence encodes CASSLGGHANTGELFF.

The chain employs TRBV4-2 and TRBJ1-1; 7 positions match TRBD1. This CDR3 has 15 amino acids. Trimming removed 3 bases from V and 7 bases from J; junction bases left unmatched: 11. Germline loops: CDR1 LGHNA, CDR2 YNFKEQ. CDR3 in DNA: TGTGCCAGCAGCCAGGTAGGGGGCGAAAAGTTTGAAGCTTTCTTT. This gives the protein CASSQVGGEKFEAFF.

This chain connects TRBV7-9 to TRBJ1-4; TRBD1 agrees at 7 bases. The CDR3 covers 15 residues. In germline, CDR1 is SEHNR, CDR2 FQNEAQ (reference sequence). Trimming at V came to 0 bases and at J to 4 bases, leaving 2 bases not matched to a gene. CDR3 bases: TGTGCCAGCAGCTTAGCACAGGGGAATAATGAAAAACTGTTTTTT. Protein: CASSLAQGNNEKLFF.

The chain uses TRBV4-1 and TRBJ2-1; 7 positions match TRBD1. The J segment lost 9 bases and the V segment lost 0 bases, leaving 11 bases of the junction unmatched. The CDR3 is made up of 16 amino acids. The V gene's germline CDR1 is MGHRA and CDR2 YSYEKL. CDR3 protein: CASSQDFPGRGSEQFF. As DNA, the CDR3 is TGCGCCAGCAGCCAAGACTTCCCTGGCAGGGGGAGTGAGCAGTTCTTC.

This clone turned up a few times. V is TRBV28 and J is TRBJ1-5, with D unresolved. V lost 5 bases and J 4 bases, leaving 9 bases between the germline ends. From germline, CDR1 is MDHEN and CDR2 SYDVKM. This CDR3 contains 13 residues. The CDR3 nucleotides read TGTGCCAGCAGTATTGCAGATAATCAGCCCCAGCATTTT. It codes for CASSIADNQPQHF. Full variable domain (remainder filled in from reference TRBV28 and TRBJ1-5): DVKVTQSSRYLVKRTGEKVFLECVQDMDHENMFWYRQDPGLGLRLIYFSYDVKMKEKGDIPEGYSVSREKKERFSLILESASTNQTSMYLCASSIADNQPQHFGDGTRLSIL.

The V and J genes are TRBV19 and TRBJ2-2, with 9 bases lining up with TRBD1. The CDR3 is made up of 16 amino acids. Germline V gives CDR1 LNHDA, CDR2 SQIVND (reference sequence). Trimming cost V 5 bases and J 9 bases; bases outside gene matches: 13. The CDR3 reads CASSFTGGRSPRELFF. The CDR3 DNA is TGTGCCAGTAGTTTCACAGGGGGCCGATCGCCCCGGGAGCTGTTTTTT.

DNA of the CDR3: TGTGCCAGCAGCTTGGCCAGGGTAACTAATGAAAAACTGTTTTTT. Its translation is CASSLARVTNEKLFF. J is TRBJ1-4 and V is TRBV5-5, with a tentative D call TRBD1 (5 bases). This CDR3 contains 15 residues. Trimming removed 0 bases at V and 1 base at J, with 7 bases between. From germline, CDR1 is SGHKS and CDR2 YYEKEE (reference sequence). The full variable domain, its missing parts supplied by reference TRBV5-5 and TRBJ1-4, is DAGVTQSPTHLIKTRGQQVTLRCSPISGHKSVSWYQQVLGQGPQFIFQYYEKEERGRGNFPDRFSARQFPNYSSELNVNALLLGDSALYLCASSLARVTNEKLFFGSGTQLSVL.

The chain joins TRBV7-2 to TRBJ2-7; unclear D gene. Germline V gene lookup returns CDR1 SGHTA and CDR2 FQGNSA. This CDR3 has 15 residues. Trimming shortened V by 0 bases and J by 4 bases, and 13 bases separated the two germline ends. The DNA of the CDR3 is TGTGCCAGCAGCTTAGCGGCAGGCTTACAATACGAGCAGTACTTC. Translated: CASSLAAGLQYEQYF.

The genes are TRBV5-1 and TRBJ2-1, with 9 bases that match TRBD1. The germline V gene has CDR1 SGHRS and CDR2 YFSETQ. The CDR3 runs 16 residues. The J segment lost 3 bases and the V segment lost 4 bases, leaving 8 bases of the junction unmatched. The CDR3 sequence is CASSGRDRVGYNEQFF. In DNA form, the CDR3 reads TGCGCCAGCAGCGGCCGGGACAGGGTAGGCTACAATGAGCAGTTCTTC.

The V call is TRBV5-1, the J call TRBJ1-4, with a weak D call TRBD1 (5 bases). The CDR3 extends over 15 amino acids. Germline V gene sequence: CDR1 SGHRS, CDR2 YFSETQ. The V gene lost 3 bases and the J gene lost 0 bases, with 9 bases spanning the gap. The CDR3 here is CASSSKGTTNEKLFF. CDR3 sequence (DNA): TGCGCCAGCAGCTCGAAGGGGACAACTAATGAAAAACTGTTTTTT.

J is TRBJ1-5 and V is TRBV5-1, with 10 bases lining up with TRBD1. J lost 7 bases, V lost 0 bases, and 7 bases had no gene match. CDR1 and CDR2 (germline): SGHRS, YFSETQ. The CDR3 sequence is 16 residues long. The CDR3: CASSLAGTGVGQPQHF. CDR3 sequence (DNA): TGCGCCAGCAGCTTGGCCGGGACAGGGGTCGGCCAGCCCCAGCATTTT.

The rearrangement uses TRBV7-9 and TRBJ1-3, with 8 bases aligning to TRBD1. In germline, CDR1 is SEHNR, CDR2 FQNEAQ (reference sequence). This CDR3 region has 15 residues. The ends lost 5 bases at V and 4 bases at J; junction bases unmatched: 7. CDR3 DNA: TGTGCCAGCAGCCCCGGAACAGGGGGGGGAAACACCATATATTTT. This translates into CASSPGTGGGNTIYF.

The chain carries TRBV18 and TRBJ2-7; 7 bases align to TRBD1. Germline V lookup: CDR1 KGHSH, CDR2 LQKENI. Trimming cost V 2 bases and J 3 bases; bases outside gene matches: 1. The length of the CDR3 is 13 residues. Here the CDR3 DNA reads TGTGCCAGCTCACCAGGGACAGACTACGAGCAGTACTTC. It translates to CASSPGTDYEQYF.

This clone has only a few counts. V and J are TRBV2 and TRBJ2-1; no clear D gene. Germline assignment: CDR1 SNHLY and CDR2 FYNNEI. V dropped 11 bases and J dropped 9 bases, with 20 bases sitting between them. The CDR3 runs 13 residues. CDR3 sequence (DNA): TGTGCCCAAATACGACACGAATCGCGTGAGCAGTTCTTC. Translation gives CAQIRHESREQFF.

This clone turned up a few times. The rearrangement links TRBV7-8 to TRBJ2-7; D possibly corresponds to TRBD2 (6 bases). CDR3 size: 16 residues. CDR1 is SGHVS, CDR2 FQNEAQ, per germline. The germline V and J ends were trimmed by 5 bases and 1 base, with 18 bases remaining between them. CDR3 coding DNA: TGTGCCAGCAGCCGTCGGGGAGGCGCCTTTTCCTACGAGCAGTACTTC. It specifies CASSRRGGAFSYEQYF.

For the CDR3, the DNA is TGTGCCAGCAGCTTAACGGGAATTCCAGGTGGGAGTGAGGACTATGGCTACACCTTC. This gives the protein CASSLTGIPGGSEDYGYTF. The V call is TRBV7-3, the J call TRBJ1-2; D is undetermined. Germline lookup yields CDR1 SGHTA and CDR2 FQGTGA. Trimming removed 0 bases at V and 3 bases at J, with 23 bases between. The CDR3 extends over 19 amino acids.

The V call is TRBV19, the J call TRBJ2-7, with D maybe TRBD1 (6 bases). V lost 4 bases and J 2 bases, leaving 9 bases between the germline ends. There are 13 residues in the CDR3. The germline gives CDR1 LNHDA, CDR2 SQIVND (reference sequence). CDR3 residues: CASSKGVPYEQYF. The CDR3 coding sequence is TGTGCCAGTAGTAAGGGGGTACCCTACGAGCAGTACTTC.

The gene calls are TRBV7-9 and TRBJ1-6; 7 bases are a match to TRBD1. The CDR3 has 13 residues. V was clipped by 10 bases and J by 8 bases; unmatched bases: 8. Germline V gene sequence: CDR1 SEHNR, CDR2 FQNEAQ (reference sequence). In DNA form, the CDR3 reads TGTGCCACCTCCAGGACAGGAGATTCACCCCTCCACTTT. Its protein is CATSRTGDSPLHF.

V usage is TRBV28 and J usage is TRBJ1-2; perhaps TRBD1 as D (5 bases). The CDR3 consists of 15 residues. The germline gives CDR1 MDHEN, CDR2 SYDVKM. Between the trimmed V and J ends, which lost 5 bases and 4 bases, there was a span of 17 bases. Here the CDR3 reads CASSPQLRTTYGYTF. CDR3 nucleotides: TGTGCCAGCAGTCCCCAGCTCAGGACAACCTATGGCTACACCTTC.

The J gene is TRBJ1-1, the V gene TRBV7-3; weak D call: TRBD1 (5 bases). Deletions cut 0 bases from V and 4 bases from J, with 15 bases between. The CDR3 is 16 residues long. Germline CDR1 SGHTA, CDR2 FQGTGA. The DNA of the CDR3 is TGTGCCAGCAGCTTAACATTTGGAGGGACGGGCACTGAAGCTTTCTTT. This encodes CASSLTFGGTGTEAFF. Supplemented by reference TRBV7-3 and TRBJ1-1, the full variable domain reads GAGVSQTPSNKVTEKGKYVELRCDPISGHTALYWYRQSLGQGPEFLIYFQGTGAADDSGLPNDRFFAVRPEGSVSTLKIQRTERGDSAVYLCASSLTFGGTGTEAFFGQGTRLTVV.

The genes are TRBV6-1 and TRBJ1-2, with a tentative D call TRBD1 (5 bases). Trimming took 3 bases from V and 4 from J, leaving 18 bases between them. CDR1 is MNHNS and CDR2 is SASEGT in the germline V gene. This CDR3 contains 16 residues. In DNA form, the CDR3 reads TGTGCCAGCAGTGAGGGGCAGCCGTCCAACGGCTATGGCTACACCTTC. Its translation: CASSEGQPSNGYGYTF.

This chain joins TRBV9 and TRBJ2-1; D possibly corresponds to TRBD1 (5 bases). CDR1 is SGDLS and CDR2 is YYNGEE in the germline V gene. The V gene lost 4 bases and the J gene lost 0 bases, with 11 bases spanning the gap. The CDR3 spans 15 residues. CDR3 amino acids: CASSLTESSYNEQFF. CDR3 in DNA: TGTGCCAGCAGCCTGACAGAGAGCTCCTACAATGAGCAGTTCTTC.

This CDR3 is CASSTTDSARNEKLFF. The CDR3 DNA reads as TGTGCCAGCAGCACCACGGACAGTGCAAGGAATGAAAAACTGTTTTTT. The V gene is TRBV7-3, the J gene TRBJ1-4; D might be TRBD1 (6 bases). There are 16 residues in the CDR3. V gave up 5 bases and J gave up 5 bases, with 18 bases separating them. Looked up from germline, CDR1 is SGHTA and CDR2 is FQGTGA. Looking up the rest from reference TRBV7-3 and TRBJ1-4 gives the full variable domain: GAGVSQTPSNKVTEKGKYVELRCDPISGHTALYWYRQSLGQGPEFLIYFQGTGAADDSGLPNDRFFAVRPEGSVSTLKIQRTERGDSAVYLCASSTTDSARNEKLFFGSGTQLSVL.

The chain couples TRBV6-6 to TRBJ1-1; possible D gene TRBD1, 5 bases. The CDR3 spans 16 residues. Germline CDR1 reads MNHNY; CDR2 reads SVGAGI (reference sequence). V lost 2 bases, J lost 0 bases, and 13 bases lay in between. Here the CDR3 DNA reads TGTGCCAGCAGTTACGAAGGTCGGGGGATGAACACTGAAGCTTTCTTT. Its translation is CASSYEGRGMNTEAFF.